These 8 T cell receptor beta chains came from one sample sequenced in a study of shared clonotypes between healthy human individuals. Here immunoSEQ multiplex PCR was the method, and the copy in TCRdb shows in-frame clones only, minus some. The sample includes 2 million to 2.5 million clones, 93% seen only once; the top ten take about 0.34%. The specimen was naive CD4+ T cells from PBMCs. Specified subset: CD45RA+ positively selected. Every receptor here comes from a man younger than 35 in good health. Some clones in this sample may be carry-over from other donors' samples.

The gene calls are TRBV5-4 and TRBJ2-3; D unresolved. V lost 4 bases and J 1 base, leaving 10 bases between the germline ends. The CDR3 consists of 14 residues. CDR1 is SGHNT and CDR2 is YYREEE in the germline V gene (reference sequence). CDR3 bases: TGTGCCAGCAGCCCTAAGAGCCGCACAGATACGCAGTATTTT. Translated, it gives CASSPKSRTDTQYF.

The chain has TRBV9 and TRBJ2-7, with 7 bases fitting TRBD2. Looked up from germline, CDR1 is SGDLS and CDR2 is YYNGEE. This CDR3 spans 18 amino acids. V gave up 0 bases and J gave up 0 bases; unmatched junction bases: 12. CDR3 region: CASSVDSSGLQSSYEQYF. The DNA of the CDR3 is TGTGCCAGCAGCGTAGATTCTAGCGGATTACAGAGCTCCTACGAGCAGTACTTC.

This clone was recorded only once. CDR3: CASSESRGRSTEAFF. The CDR3 DNA follows: TGTGCCAGCAGCGAAAGCAGGGGACGATCCACTGAAGCTTTCTTT. The chain joins TRBV11-2 to TRBJ1-1, with a weak D call TRBD1 (6 bases). Germline assignment: CDR1 SGHAT and CDR2 FQNNGV. Trimming took off 5 bases at V and 4 bases at J, with 17 bases between the two ends. The CDR3 runs 15 residues. Using reference TRBV11-2 and TRBJ1-1 for the parts outside the CDR3, the full variable domain is EAGVAQSPRYKIIEKRQSVAFWCNPISGHATLYWYQQILGQGPKLLIQFQNNGVVDDSQLPKDRFSAERLKGVDSTLKIQPAKLEDSAVYLCASSESRGRSTEAFFGQGTRLTVV.

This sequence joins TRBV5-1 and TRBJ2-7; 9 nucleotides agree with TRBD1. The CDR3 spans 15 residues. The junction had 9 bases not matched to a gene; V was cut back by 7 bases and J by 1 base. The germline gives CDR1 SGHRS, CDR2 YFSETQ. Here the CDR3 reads CASSPGGTGSYEQYF. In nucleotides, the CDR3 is TGCGCCAGCTCCCCCGGTGGGACAGGGTCCTACGAGCAGTACTTC. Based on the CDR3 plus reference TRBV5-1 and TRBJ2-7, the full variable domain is KAGVTQTPRYLIKTRGQQVTLSCSPISGHRSVSWYQQTPGQGLQFLFEYFSETQRNKGNFPGRFSGRQFSNSRSEMNVSTLELGDSALYLCASSPGGTGSYEQYFGPGTRLTVT.

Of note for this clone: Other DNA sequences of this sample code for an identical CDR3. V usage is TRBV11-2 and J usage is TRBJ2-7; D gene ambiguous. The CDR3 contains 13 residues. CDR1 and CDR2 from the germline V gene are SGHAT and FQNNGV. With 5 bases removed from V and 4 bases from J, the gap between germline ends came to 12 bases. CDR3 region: CASSPRVGYEQYF. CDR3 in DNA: TGTGCCAGCAGCCCTAGAGTAGGTTACGAGCAGTACTTC.

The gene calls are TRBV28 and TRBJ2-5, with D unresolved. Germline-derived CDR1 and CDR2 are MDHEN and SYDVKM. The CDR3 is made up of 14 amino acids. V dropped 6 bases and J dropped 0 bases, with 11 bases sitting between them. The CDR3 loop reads CASSPPSYQETQYF. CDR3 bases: TGTGCCAGCAGCCCTCCTTCGTACCAAGAGACCCAGTACTTC.

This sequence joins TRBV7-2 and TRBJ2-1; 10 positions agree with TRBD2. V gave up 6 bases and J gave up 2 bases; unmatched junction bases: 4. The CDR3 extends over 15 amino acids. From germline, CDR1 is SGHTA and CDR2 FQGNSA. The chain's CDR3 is CASRRTSGTYNEQFF. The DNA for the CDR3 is TGTGCCAGCAGACGGACTAGCGGAACCTACAATGAGCAGTTCTTC. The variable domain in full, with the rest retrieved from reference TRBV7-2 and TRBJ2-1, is GAGVSQSPSNKVTEKGKDVELRCDPISGHTALYWYRQSLGQGLEFLIYFQGNSAPDKSGLPSDRFSAERTGGSVSTLTIQRTQQEDSAVYLCASRRTSGTYNEQFFGPGTRLTVL.

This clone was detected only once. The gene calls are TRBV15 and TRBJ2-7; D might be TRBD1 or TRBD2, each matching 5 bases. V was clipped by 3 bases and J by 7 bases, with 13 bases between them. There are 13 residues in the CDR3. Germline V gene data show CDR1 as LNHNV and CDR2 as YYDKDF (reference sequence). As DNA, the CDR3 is TGTGCCACCAGCAGGAGGGACCTCGGGGAGCAGTACTTC. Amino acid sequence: CATSRRDLGEQYF.